The 20 T cell receptor beta chains listed next were all sequenced from one sample in a study of shared clonotypes between healthy human individuals. Positive CCR7 selection of CD45RO-negative cells yielded the naive CD8 cells, and terminally differentiated effector memory CD45RA+ cells were excluded. Data came from immunoSEQ multiplex PCR; TCRdb stores just in-frame clones and leaves some out. The sample includes around 650,000 clones, approximately 96% of them seen just once. The specimen was naive CD8+ T cells sorted from blood. All receptors derive from a woman in her twenties or thirties in good health.

This chain uses TRBV13 with TRBJ2-1; possibly TRBD2 for D (5 bases). Germline V gene data show CDR1 as PRHDT and CDR2 as FYEKMQ (reference sequence). The germline V and J ends were trimmed by 5 bases and 0 bases, with 14 bases remaining between them. The CDR3 is 16 amino acids. CDR3 nucleotides: TGTGCCAGCAGCCCTTGGACTCAAGGCTCCTACAATGAGCAGTTCTTC. This encodes CASSPWTQGSYNEQFF.

V usage is TRBV29-1 and J usage is TRBJ2-3; 9 bases are shared with TRBD1. The CDR3 is 17 residues long. Germline V CDR1 and CDR2: SQVTM, ANQGSEA. Unmatched junction bases numbered 13, after V lost 5 bases and J lost 1 base. CDR3 sequence: CSVSTPQGAWGTDTQYF. The CDR3 coding sequence is TGCAGCGTTAGTACCCCACAGGGGGCGTGGGGCACAGATACGCAGTATTTT.

The V call is TRBV28, the J call TRBJ1-5; no clear D gene. CDR1 MDHEN and CDR2 SYDVKM come from the germline V gene. This CDR3 is 14 amino acids long. V shed 3 bases and J shed 0 bases, with 6 bases lying between them. CDR3 sequence (DNA): TGTGCCAGCAGTTTCTTCTATAGCAATCAGCCCCAGCATTTT. This gives the protein CASSFFYSNQPQHF. The whole variable domain, filled in from reference TRBV28 and TRBJ1-5, reads DVKVTQSSRYLVKRTGEKVFLECVQDMDHENMFWYRQDPGLGLRLIYFSYDVKMKEKGDIPEGYSVSREKKERFSLILESASTNQTSMYLCASSFFYSNQPQHFGDGTRLSIL.

This clone appeared once. This chain connects TRBV2 to TRBJ2-7; D gene unclear. There are 12 residues in the CDR3. Germline assignment: CDR1 SNHLY and CDR2 FYNNEI. V was pared by 6 bases and J by 0 bases, with 6 bases between. As DNA, the CDR3 is TGTGCCAGCAGCCTCATCTCCTACGAGCAGTACTTC. Its translation: CASSLISYEQYF.

The chain uses TRBV5-1 and TRBJ2-6, with 9 nucleotides matching TRBD1. Germline CDR1 is SGHRS and CDR2 is YFSETQ. This CDR3 has 19 amino acids. V dropped 5 bases and J dropped 3; count of bases not matched to a gene: 15. CDR3 DNA sequence: TGCGCCAGCAGACATCGACCGGGACAGGGCTTCGGTGGGGCCAACGTCCTGACTTTC. Translated, it gives CASRHRPGQGFGGANVLTF.

As DNA, the CDR3 is TGTGCCGCCGGTCGGGGGGGTGACAACGAGCAGTACTTC. Amino acid sequence: CAAGRGGDNEQYF. V and J are TRBV27 and TRBJ2-7, with 8 bases lining up with TRBD2. Germline V gene data show CDR1 as MNHEY and CDR2 as SMNVEV (reference sequence). Unmatched junction bases numbered 11, after V lost 11 bases and J lost 5 bases. The CDR3 spans 13 residues.

The rearrangement links TRBV14 to TRBJ1-2; D not certain. The V and J ends lost 0 bases and 5 bases respectively, with 7 bases between them. The V gene's germline CDR1 is SGHDN and CDR2 FVKESK. The CDR3 runs to 13 residues. CDR3 nucleotide sequence: TGTGCCAGCAGCCAAGATACGGTGTATGGCTACACCTTC. Translation: CASSQDTVYGYTF.

Note on this clone: Different DNA sequences within this sample yield the same CDR3. The J gene is TRBJ2-7, the V gene TRBV7-9, with D possibly matching TRBD2 (6 bases). This CDR3 contains 13 residues. CDR1 is SEHNR and CDR2 is FQNEAQ in the germline V gene (reference sequence). With 5 bases removed from V and 2 bases from J, the gap between germline ends came to 10 bases. DNA for the CDR3: TGTGCCAGCAGCCTCGGGACTGCCTACGAGCAGTACTTC. Translated, it gives CASSLGTAYEQYF.

V and J are TRBV27 and TRBJ1-5, with a tentative D call TRBD1 (6 bases). Trimming removed 5 bases at V and 2 bases at J, with 10 bases between. The CDR3 is made up of 14 amino acids. Germline CDR1 reads MNHEY; CDR2 reads SMNVEV (reference sequence). The CDR3 region is CASSQGLGNQPQHF. The CDR3 region has the DNA TGTGCCAGCAGTCAGGGGTTAGGCAATCAGCCCCAGCATTTT.

The chain has TRBV6-5 and TRBJ2-3; D gene uncertain. From germline, CDR1 is MNHEY and CDR2 SVGAGI. The CDR3 is 13 amino acids. Trimming cost V 3 bases and J 1 base, with 5 bases left between them. This CDR3 reads CASSYTGTDTQYF. CDR3 DNA sequence: TGTGCCAGCAGTTATACAGGCACAGATACGCAGTATTTT.

The V gene is TRBV9, the J gene TRBJ1-1; D may be TRBD1 (6 bases). V shed 4 bases and J shed 7 bases, with 17 bases lying between them. This CDR3 comprises 14 residues. Germline V lookup: CDR1 SGDLS, CDR2 YYNGEE. The CDR3 here is CASSPGRGRDEAFF. CDR3 in DNA: TGTGCCAGCAGCCCAGGGCGGGGGCGAGATGAAGCTTTCTTT.

This clone was seen a single time. The chain has TRBV9 and TRBJ2-7, with TRBD1 matching 8 bases. V was clipped by 0 bases and J by 2 bases; unmatched bases: 4. The CDR3 is made up of 15 amino acids. Germline V CDR1 and CDR2: SGDLS, YYNGEE. CDR3 coding DNA: TGTGCCAGCAGCGTAGGGACAGGGACCCCCTACGAGCAGTACTTC. As protein: CASSVGTGTPYEQYF.

The genes are TRBV16 and TRBJ2-1; D gene ambiguous. V lost 3 bases, J lost 6 bases, and 3 bases lay in between. From germline, CDR1 is KGHSY and CDR2 FQNENV. The CDR3 extends over 11 amino acids. The CDR3 coding sequence is TGTGCCAGCAGCCAGTCCAATGAGCAGTTCTTC. This gives the protein CASSQSNEQFF.

With regard to this clone: One end of the junction varies from germline; a read error may be responsible. The chain uses TRBV19 and TRBJ1-5, with TRBD1 matching over 7 bases. The CDR3 loop spans 15 amino acids. Germline values: CDR1 LNHDA, CDR2 SQIVND (reference sequence). Written as DNA, the CDR3 is TGTGCCAGTAGTGTAGAAGGGACAGACTATCAGCCCCAGCATTTT. This sequence encodes CASSVEGTDYQPQHF.

The J gene is TRBJ2-1, the V gene TRBV7-9; D call uncertain. V lost 2 bases and J lost 8, with 10 bases in between. Germline CDR1 is SEHNR and CDR2 is FQNEAQ (reference sequence). This CDR3 has 13 amino acids. The CDR3 sequence: CASSLLGTDEQFF. The CDR3 DNA reads as TGTGCCAGCAGCTTACTAGGTACGGATGAGCAGTTCTTC. The full variable domain, completed using reference TRBV7-9 and TRBJ2-1, is DTGVSQNPRHKITKRGQNVTFRCDPISEHNRLYWYRQTLGQGPEFLTYFQNEAQLEKSRLLSDRFSAERPKGSFSTLEIQRTEQGDSAMYLCASSLLGTDEQFFGPGTRLTVL.

This clone was recorded once. This sequence joins TRBV2 and TRBJ1-2, with a tentative D call TRBD1 (5 bases). Germline V CDR1 and CDR2: SNHLY, FYNNEI. The CDR3 runs to 13 residues. V shed 1 base and J shed 6 bases, with 9 bases lying between them. This chain's CDR3 is CASSEGARDGYTF. The CDR3 DNA sequence: TGTGCCAGCAGTGAAGGTGCCAGGGATGGCTACACCTTC.

CDR3 sequence: CASSSFLRTSGSPDTQYF. DNA of the CDR3: TGTGCCAGCAGTTCATTCTTAAGGACTAGCGGGAGCCCAGATACGCAGTATTTT. V usage is TRBV28 and J usage is TRBJ2-3, with 13 positions matching TRBD2. This CDR3 has 18 amino acids. V lost 4 bases, J lost 4 bases, and 11 bases stayed unmatched. Germline V gene lookup returns CDR1 MDHEN and CDR2 SYDVKM.

J is TRBJ1-2 and V is TRBV30; the D is unclear. Between the trimmed V and J ends, which lost 2 bases and 4 bases, there was a span of 17 bases. The CDR3 extends over 15 amino acids. Germline-derived CDR1 and CDR2 are GTSNPN and SVGIG (reference sequence). The CDR3 DNA reads as TGTGCCTGGAGTCCGGAGGGAGTATCTATCTATGGCTACACCTTC. It encodes CAWSPEGVSIYGYTF.

The CDR3 nucleotides are TGTGCCAGCAGTCCCGGGACAGGGGGCACAGAGACCCAGTACTTC. This sequence encodes CASSPGTGGTETQYF. The chain is built from TRBV27 and TRBJ2-5; 12 bases are a match to TRBD1. The germline CDR1 and CDR2 sequences are MNHEY and SMNVEV (reference sequence). The length of the CDR3 is 15 residues. Unmatched junction bases numbered 5, after V lost 5 bases and J lost 4 bases.

The chain uses TRBV5-1 and TRBJ2-7, with D possibly matching TRBD1 (5 bases). Germline V gene sequence: CDR1 SGHRS, CDR2 YFSETQ. Between the trimmed V and J ends, which lost 0 bases and 0 bases, there was a span of 13 bases. The CDR3 has 16 amino acids. CDR3 in DNA: TGCGCCAGCAGCTTGGCCGACAGCCTCTTCTCCTACGAGCAGTACTTC. This codes for CASSLADSLFSYEQYF.